This T cell receptor beta chain was sequenced during a study of T cell repertoires in cytomegalovirus infection. Overall study: HLA-C-restricted CMV epitopes, recently identified, and well-studied HLA-B-restricted ones were used by the study.

Details on this clonotype: Its specificity is not known.

Each CDR3 protein gets one entry after TCRdb re-called the reads with MiXCR. The sample carries about half a million distinct CDR3 sequences, 30% to 40% recorded once. CDR3 length equals 14 residues. Germline trimming cut 8 bases from V and 3 bases from J; bases unmatched to any gene: 6. Germline CDR1 and CDR2: SGHNT and YENEEA. The material was cultured PBMCs, obtained from culture after CMV antigen stimulation. The TCR sequence derives from a human donor in good health (CMV status not recorded). Some clones in this sample may be carry-over from other donors' samples. The chain recombines TRBV11-3 with TRBJ2-2, with TRBD1 identical over 7 bases. The CDR3 nucleotides read TGTGCCAGCGGGACAGTTGCTCACACCGGGGAGCTGTTTTTT. It translates to CASGTVAHTGELFF. Full variable domain (missing parts from reference TRBV11-3 and TRBJ2-2): EAGVVQSPRYKIIEKKQPVAFWCNPISGHNTLYWYLQNLGQGPELLIRYENEEAVDDSQLPKDRFSAERLKGVDSTLKIQPAELGDSAVYLCASGTVAHTGELFFGEGSRLTVL.